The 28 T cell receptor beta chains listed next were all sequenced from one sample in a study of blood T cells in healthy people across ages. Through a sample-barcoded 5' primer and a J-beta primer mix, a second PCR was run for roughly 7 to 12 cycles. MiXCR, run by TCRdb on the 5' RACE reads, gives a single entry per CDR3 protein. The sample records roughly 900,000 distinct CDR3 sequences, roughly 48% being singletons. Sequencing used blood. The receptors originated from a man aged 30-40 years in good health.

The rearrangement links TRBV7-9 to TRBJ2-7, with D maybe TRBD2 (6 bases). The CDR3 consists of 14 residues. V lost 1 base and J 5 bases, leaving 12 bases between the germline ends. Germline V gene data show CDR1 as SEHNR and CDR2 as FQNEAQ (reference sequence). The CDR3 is CASSLEASANEQYF. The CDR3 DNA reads TGTGCCAGCAGCTTAGAGGCTAGCGCCAACGAGCAGTACTTC.

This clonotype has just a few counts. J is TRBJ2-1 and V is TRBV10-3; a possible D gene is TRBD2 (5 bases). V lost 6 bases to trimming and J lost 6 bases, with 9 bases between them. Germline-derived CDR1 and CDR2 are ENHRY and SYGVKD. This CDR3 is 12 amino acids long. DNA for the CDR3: TGTGCCATCAGGAGGGCAGGCAATGAGCAGTTCTTC. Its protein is CAIRRAGNEQFF.

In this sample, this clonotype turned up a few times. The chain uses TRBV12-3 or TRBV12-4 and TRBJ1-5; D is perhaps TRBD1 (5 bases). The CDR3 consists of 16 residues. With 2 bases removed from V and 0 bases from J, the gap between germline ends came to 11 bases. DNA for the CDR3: TGTGCCAGCAGTTTACGGGGCAGTTATAGCAATCAGCCCCAGCATTTT. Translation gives CASSLRGSYSNQPQHF.

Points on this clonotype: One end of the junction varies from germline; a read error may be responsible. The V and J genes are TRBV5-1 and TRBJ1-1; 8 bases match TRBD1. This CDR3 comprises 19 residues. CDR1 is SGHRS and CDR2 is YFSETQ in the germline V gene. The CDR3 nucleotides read TGCGCCAACAGCTTTGCTGCACTGGTCGGGTCAGGGGGCCGCACTGAAGCTTTCTTT. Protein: CANSFAALVGSGGRTEAFF.

The CDR3 here is CASGTRVFSGGASSYEQYF. Here the CDR3 DNA reads TGTGCCAGCGGTACCCGGGTGTTTAGCGGGGGGGCTTCGTCCTACGAGCAGTACTTC. The chain recombines TRBV6-2 or TRBV6-3 with TRBJ2-7; 11 bases agree with TRBD2. The CDR3 is 19 residues long. Germline CDR1 MNHEY, CDR2 SVGEGT. With 8 bases clipped from V and 1 base from J, the junction kept 19 bases outside the gene matches.

The CDR3 loop reads CSANRDRGHEQYF. CDR3 DNA: TGCAGTGCTAACCGGGACAGGGGCCACGAGCAGTACTTC. The V gene is TRBV20-1, the J gene TRBJ2-7; 10 nucleotides line up with TRBD1. The CDR3 contains 13 residues. The germline gives CDR1 DFQATT, CDR2 SNEGSKA (reference sequence). Trimming took 4 bases from V and 5 from J; bases not matched to a gene: 5.

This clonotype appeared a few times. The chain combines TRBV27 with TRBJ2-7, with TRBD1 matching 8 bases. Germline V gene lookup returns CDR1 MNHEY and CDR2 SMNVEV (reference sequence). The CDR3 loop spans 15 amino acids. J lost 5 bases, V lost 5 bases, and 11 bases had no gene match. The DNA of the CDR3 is TGTGCCAGCAGTCTTTCCCGGACAGGGTTTGACGAGCAGTACTTC. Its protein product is CASSLSRTGFDEQYF.

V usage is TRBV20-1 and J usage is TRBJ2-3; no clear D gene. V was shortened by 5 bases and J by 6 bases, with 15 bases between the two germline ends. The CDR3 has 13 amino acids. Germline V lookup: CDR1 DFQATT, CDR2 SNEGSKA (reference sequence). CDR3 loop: CSAGPQSRDTQYF. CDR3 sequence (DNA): TGCAGTGCTGGGCCTCAGAGTAGGGATACGCAGTATTTT.

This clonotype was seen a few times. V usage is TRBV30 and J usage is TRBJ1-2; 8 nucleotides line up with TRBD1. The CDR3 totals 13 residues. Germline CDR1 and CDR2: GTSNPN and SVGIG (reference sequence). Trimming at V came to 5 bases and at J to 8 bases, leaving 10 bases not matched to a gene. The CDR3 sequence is CAWAGTGERGYTF. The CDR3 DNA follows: TGTGCCTGGGCCGGGACAGGCGAAAGGGGCTACACCTTC.

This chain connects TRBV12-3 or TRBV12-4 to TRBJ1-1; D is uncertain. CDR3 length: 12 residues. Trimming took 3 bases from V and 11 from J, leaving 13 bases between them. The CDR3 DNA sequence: TGTGCCAGCAGTTTTCTAACGGGAGACGCTTTCTTT. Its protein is CASSFLTGDAFF.

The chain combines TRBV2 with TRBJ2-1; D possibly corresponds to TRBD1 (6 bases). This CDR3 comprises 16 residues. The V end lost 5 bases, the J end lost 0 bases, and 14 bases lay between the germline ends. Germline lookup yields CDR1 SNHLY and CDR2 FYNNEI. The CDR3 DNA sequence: TGTGCCAGCAGTCCTGCGCCAGGGGTCTCCTACAATGAGCAGTTCTTC. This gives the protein CASSPAPGVSYNEQFF.

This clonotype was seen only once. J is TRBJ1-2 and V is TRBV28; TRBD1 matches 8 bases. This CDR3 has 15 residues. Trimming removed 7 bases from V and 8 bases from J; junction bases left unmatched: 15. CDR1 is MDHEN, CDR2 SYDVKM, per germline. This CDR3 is CASTQDREASGGYTF. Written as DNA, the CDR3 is TGTGCCAGCACCCAGGACAGGGAAGCTTCGGGGGGCTACACCTTC.

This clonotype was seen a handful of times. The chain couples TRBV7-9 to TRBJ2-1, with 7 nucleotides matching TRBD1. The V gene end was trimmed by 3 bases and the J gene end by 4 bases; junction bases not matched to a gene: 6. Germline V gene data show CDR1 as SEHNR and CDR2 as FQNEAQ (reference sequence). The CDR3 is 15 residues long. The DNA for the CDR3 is TGTGCCAGCAGCTTTTCCGGGACAGATTACAATGAGCAGTTCTTC. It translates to CASSFSGTDYNEQFF. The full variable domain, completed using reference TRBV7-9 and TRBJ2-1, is DTGVSQNPRHKITKRGQNVTFRCDPISEHNRLYWYRQTLGQGPEFLTYFQNEAQLEKSRLLSDRFSAERPKGSFSTLEIQRTEQGDSAMYLCASSFSGTDYNEQFFGPGTRLTVL.

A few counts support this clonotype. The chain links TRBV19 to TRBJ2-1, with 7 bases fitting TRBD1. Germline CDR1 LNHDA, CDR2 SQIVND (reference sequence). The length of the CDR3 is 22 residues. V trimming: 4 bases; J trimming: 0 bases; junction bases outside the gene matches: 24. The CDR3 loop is CASSTRPGQRATYSSSYNEQFF. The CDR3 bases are TGTGCCAGTAGTACCAGACCGGGACAGCGAGCCACTTACTCGAGCTCCTACAATGAGCAGTTCTTC. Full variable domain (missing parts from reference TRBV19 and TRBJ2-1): DGGITQSPKYLFRKEGQNVTLSCEQNLNHDAMYWYRQDPGQGLRLIYYSQIVNDFQKGDIAEGYSVSREKKESFPLTVTSAQKNPTAFYLCASSTRPGQRATYSSSYNEQFFGPGTRLTVL.

The CDR3 loop is CATSDGGSQPQHF. DNA for the CDR3: TGTGCCACGAGTGACGGGGGGTCTCAGCCCCAGCATTTT. The chain uses TRBV15 and TRBJ1-5; D is perhaps TRBD1 (5 bases). This CDR3 contains 13 residues. CDR1 and CDR2 from the germline V gene are LNHNV and YYDKDF (reference sequence). Trimming took 9 bases from V and 6 from J, leaving 15 bases between them.

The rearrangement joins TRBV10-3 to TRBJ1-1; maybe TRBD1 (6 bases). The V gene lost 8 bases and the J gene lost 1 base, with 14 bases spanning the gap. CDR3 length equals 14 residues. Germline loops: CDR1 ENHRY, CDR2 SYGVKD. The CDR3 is CAISSQGGNTEAFF. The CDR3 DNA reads TGTGCCATCTCTTCACAGGGTGGGAACACTGAAGCTTTCTTT.

Here the CDR3 DNA reads TGTGCCACACAACCAGGGGTATGGCAAGAGACCCAGTACTTC. Translation gives CATQPGVWQETQYF. The genes are TRBV15 and TRBJ2-5; D might be TRBD1 (6 bases). This CDR3 has 14 residues. Germline V gives CDR1 LNHNV, CDR2 YYDKDF (reference sequence). The V end lost 9 bases, the J end lost 2 bases, and 16 bases lay between the germline ends.

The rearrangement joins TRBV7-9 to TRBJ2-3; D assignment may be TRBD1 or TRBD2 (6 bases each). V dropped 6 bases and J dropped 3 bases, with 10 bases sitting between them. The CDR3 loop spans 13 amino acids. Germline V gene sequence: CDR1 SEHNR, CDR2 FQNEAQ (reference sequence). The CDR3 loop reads CASRRGTTDTQYF. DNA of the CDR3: TGTGCCAGCAGGAGGGGGACTACAGATACGCAGTATTTT.

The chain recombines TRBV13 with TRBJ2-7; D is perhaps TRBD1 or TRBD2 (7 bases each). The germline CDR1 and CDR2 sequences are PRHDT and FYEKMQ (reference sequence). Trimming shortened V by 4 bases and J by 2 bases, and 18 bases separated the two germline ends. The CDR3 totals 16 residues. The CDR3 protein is CASSSPGTAGPYEQYF. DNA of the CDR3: TGTGCCAGCAGCTCGCCCGGGACAGCGGGGCCCTACGAGCAGTACTTC.

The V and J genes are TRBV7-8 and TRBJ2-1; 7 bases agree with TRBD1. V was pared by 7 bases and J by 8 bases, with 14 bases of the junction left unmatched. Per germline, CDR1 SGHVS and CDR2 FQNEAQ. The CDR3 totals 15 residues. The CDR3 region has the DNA TGTGCCAGCACCCGACAGGGAAGACGTTACGATGAGCAGTTCTTC. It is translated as CASTRQGRRYDEQFF.

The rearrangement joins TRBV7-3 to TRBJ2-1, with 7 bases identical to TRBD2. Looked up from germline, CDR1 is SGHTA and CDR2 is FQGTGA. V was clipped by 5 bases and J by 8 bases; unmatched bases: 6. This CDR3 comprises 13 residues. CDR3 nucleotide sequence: TGTGCCAGCAGCCCTACTAGCGTCCATGAGCAGTTCTTC. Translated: CASSPTSVHEQFF.

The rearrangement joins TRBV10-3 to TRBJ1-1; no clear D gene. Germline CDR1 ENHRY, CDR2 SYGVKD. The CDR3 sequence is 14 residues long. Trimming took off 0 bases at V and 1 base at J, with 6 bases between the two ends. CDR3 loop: CAISESGSNTEAFF. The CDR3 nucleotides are TGTGCCATCAGTGAGTCGGGGTCGAACACTGAAGCTTTCTTT.

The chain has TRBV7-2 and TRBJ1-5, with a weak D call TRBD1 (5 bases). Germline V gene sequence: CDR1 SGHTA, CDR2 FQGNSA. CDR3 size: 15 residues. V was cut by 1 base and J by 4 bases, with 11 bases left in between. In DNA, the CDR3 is TGTGCCAGCAGCTTAGTTTTGGGGCCAAATCAGCCCCAGCATTTT. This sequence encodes CASSLVLGPNQPQHF. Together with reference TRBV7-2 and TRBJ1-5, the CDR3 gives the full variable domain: GAGVSQSPSNKVTEKGKDVELRCDPISGHTALYWYRQSLGQGLEFLIYFQGNSAPDKSGLPSDRFSAERTGGSVSTLTIQRTQQEDSAVYLCASSLVLGPNQPQHFGDGTRLSIL.

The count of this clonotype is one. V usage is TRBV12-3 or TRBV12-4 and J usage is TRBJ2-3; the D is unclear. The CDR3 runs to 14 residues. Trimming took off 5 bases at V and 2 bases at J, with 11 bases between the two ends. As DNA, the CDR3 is TGTGCCAGCAGTCCGCGATACATCACAGATACGCAGTATTTT. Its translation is CASSPRYITDTQYF.

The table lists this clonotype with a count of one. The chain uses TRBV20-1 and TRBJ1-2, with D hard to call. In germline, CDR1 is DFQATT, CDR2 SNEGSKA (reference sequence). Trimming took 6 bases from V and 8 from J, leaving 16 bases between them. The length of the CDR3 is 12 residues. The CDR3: CSAFAVLEGYTF. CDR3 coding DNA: TGCAGTGCCTTCGCAGTGCTGGAGGGCTACACCTTC.

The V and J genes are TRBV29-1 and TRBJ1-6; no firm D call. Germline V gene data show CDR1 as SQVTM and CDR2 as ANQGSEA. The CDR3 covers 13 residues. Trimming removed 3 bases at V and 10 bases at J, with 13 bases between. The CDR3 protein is CSVEESLRSPLHF. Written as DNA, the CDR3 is TGCAGCGTTGAGGAGTCGCTGAGATCACCCCTCCACTTT. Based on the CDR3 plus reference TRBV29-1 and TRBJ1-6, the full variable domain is SAVISQKPSRDICQRGTSLTIQCQVDSQVTMMFWYRQQPGQSLTLIATANQGSEATYESGFVIDKFPISRPNLTFSTLTVSNMSPEDSSIYLCSVEESLRSPLHFGNGTRLTVT.

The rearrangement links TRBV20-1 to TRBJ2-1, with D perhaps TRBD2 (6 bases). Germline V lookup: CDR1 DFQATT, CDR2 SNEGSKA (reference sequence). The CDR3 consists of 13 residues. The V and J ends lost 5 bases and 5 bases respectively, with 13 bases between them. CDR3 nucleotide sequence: TGCAGTGCTCGACACGGGAGAAACAATGAGCAGTTCTTC. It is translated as CSARHGRNNEQFF.

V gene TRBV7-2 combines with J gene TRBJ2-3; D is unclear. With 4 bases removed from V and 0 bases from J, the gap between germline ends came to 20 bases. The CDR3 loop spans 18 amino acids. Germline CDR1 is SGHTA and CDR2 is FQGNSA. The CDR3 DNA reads TGTGCCAGCAGCTCCGCCCGGGTTACTTTCCTAAGCACAGATACGCAGTATTTT. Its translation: CASSSARVTFLSTDTQYF.